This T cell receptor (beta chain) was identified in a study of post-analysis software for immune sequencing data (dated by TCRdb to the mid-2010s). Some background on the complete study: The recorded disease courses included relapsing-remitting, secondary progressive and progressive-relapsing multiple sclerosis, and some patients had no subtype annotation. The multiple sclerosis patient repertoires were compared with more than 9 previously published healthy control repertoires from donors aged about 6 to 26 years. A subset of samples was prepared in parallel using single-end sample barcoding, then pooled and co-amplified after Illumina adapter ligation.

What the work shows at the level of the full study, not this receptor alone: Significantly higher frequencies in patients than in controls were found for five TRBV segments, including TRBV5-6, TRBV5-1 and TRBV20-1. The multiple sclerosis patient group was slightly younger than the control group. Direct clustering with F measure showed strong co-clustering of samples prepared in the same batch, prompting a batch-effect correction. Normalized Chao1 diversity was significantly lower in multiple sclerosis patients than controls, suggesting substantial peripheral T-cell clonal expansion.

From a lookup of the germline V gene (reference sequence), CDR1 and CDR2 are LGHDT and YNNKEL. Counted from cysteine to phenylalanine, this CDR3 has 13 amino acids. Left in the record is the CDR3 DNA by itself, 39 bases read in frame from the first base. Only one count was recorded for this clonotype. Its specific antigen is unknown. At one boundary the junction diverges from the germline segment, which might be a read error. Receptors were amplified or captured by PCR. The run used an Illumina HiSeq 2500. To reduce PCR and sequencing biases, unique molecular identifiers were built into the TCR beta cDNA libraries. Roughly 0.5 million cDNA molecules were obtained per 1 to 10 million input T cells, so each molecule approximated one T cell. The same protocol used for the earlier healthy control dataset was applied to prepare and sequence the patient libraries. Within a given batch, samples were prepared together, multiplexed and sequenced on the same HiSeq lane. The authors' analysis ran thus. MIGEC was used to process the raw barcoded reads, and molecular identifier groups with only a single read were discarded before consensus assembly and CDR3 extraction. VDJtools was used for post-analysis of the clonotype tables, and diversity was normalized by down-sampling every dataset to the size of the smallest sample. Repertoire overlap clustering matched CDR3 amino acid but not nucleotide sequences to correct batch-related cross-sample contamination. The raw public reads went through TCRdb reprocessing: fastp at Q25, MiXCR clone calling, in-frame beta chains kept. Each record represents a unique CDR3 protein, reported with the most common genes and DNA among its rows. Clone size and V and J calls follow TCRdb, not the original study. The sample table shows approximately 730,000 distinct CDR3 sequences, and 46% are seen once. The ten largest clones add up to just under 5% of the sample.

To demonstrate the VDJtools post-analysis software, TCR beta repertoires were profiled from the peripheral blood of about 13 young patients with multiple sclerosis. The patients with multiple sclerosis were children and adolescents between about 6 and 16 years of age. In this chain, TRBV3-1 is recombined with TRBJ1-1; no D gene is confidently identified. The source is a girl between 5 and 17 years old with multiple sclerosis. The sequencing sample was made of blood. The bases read TGTGCCGGCAGCCAAGTGAGGAACACTGAAGCTTTCTTT. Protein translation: CAGSQVRNTEAFF.